The entry that follows covers one TCR beta chain sequence. Each contributor possessed a minimum of one pre-ART and a minimum of two post-ART PBMC samples. Researchers ran immunoSEQ v3.0 at survey level. TCRdb's table, derived via immunoSEQ multiplex PCR, lists solely in-frame clones and lacks some. The repertoire holds over 25,000 clones, with 90% to 97% as singletons. The CDR3 contains 15 residues. Trimming removed 8 bases at V and 3 bases at J, with 18 bases between. Germline V gene data show CDR1 as MNHEY and CDR2 as SMNVEV (reference sequence). This specimen belongs to a study of long-term antiretroviral therapy in people with HIV.

The sequencing used unsorted PBMCs, collected approximately 6.8 years after starting antiretroviral therapy. This TCR was recovered from a man aged 25 to 40 with HIV. The V call is TRBV27, the J call TRBJ2-3; the D gene is possibly TRBD2 (5 bases). CDR3: CASAPVGVLTDTQYF. The CDR3 nucleotides read TGTGCCAGCGCCCCCGTCGGGGTTTTGACAGATACGCAGTATTTT.